These 9 T cell receptor beta chains were all obtained from the same sample, sequenced in a study of shared clonotypes between healthy human individuals. The repertoire was sequenced with immunoSEQ multiplex PCR; TCRdb's copy has only in-frame clones and lacks some. The sample holds approximately 2,300,000 clones, around 92% seen once. The sequenced sample consisted of naive CD4+ T cells from PBMCs. The subset: CD45RA+ positively selected. The origin of the receptors is a man aged 18 to 29 in good health. Some clones in this sample may be carry-over from other donors' samples.

This chain's CDR3 is CASSSRTGGASGANVLTF. The DNA of the CDR3 is TGTGCCAGCAGCTCTCGGACAGGGGGCGCCTCTGGGGCCAACGTCCTGACTTTC. The gene calls are TRBV9 and TRBJ2-6; TRBD1 agrees at 11 bases. CDR3 size: 18 residues. In germline, CDR1 is SGDLS, CDR2 YYNGEE. Trimming at V came to 4 bases and at J to 0 bases, leaving 6 bases not matched to a gene.

This chain uses TRBV10-3 with TRBJ1-2; no clear D gene. The V end lost 6 bases, the J end lost 4 bases, and 15 bases lay between the germline ends. In germline, CDR1 is ENHRY, CDR2 SYGVKD. The CDR3 length is 14 residues. CDR3: CAISYGETGYGYTF. For the CDR3, the DNA is TGTGCCATCAGCTACGGGGAAACCGGCTATGGCTACACCTTC.

The V gene is TRBV7-9, the J gene TRBJ2-1; TRBD2 is a possible D gene (6 bases). Trimming pared 2 bases from V and 8 bases from J, leaving 16 bases between. The germline CDR1 and CDR2 sequences are SEHNR and FQNEAQ (reference sequence). There are 15 residues in the CDR3. The CDR3 spells CASSLQPGVADEQFF. CDR3 coding DNA: TGTGCCAGCAGCTTACAGCCGGGAGTTGCAGATGAGCAGTTCTTC.

J is TRBJ2-7 and V is TRBV7-9, with D possibly TRBD1 on 6 matching bases. CDR1 and CDR2 (germline): SEHNR, FQNEAQ (reference sequence). V lost 1 base and J lost 0, with 13 bases in between. The CDR3 is 16 residues long. CDR3 nucleotide sequence: TGTGCCAGCAGCTTAGTGCCCAGGGGTAGCTCCTACGAGCAGTACTTC. Translating gives CASSLVPRGSSYEQYF.

Concerning this clone itself: Additional DNA sequences in this sample encode the identical CDR3. The genes are TRBV7-3 and TRBJ1-2, with TRBD1 matching over 8 bases. J was trimmed by 8 bases and V by 1 base; bases with no gene match: 3. The germline V gene encodes CDR1 SGHTA and CDR2 FQGTGA. The CDR3 has 13 residues. The CDR3: CASSLNRGDGYTF. CDR3 DNA sequence: TGTGCCAGCAGCTTAAACAGGGGGGACGGCTACACCTTC.

V is TRBV10-2 and J is TRBJ1-3; 9 bases are a match to TRBD1. This CDR3 has 15 residues. The germline gives CDR1 WSHSY, CDR2 SAAADI. V trimming: 7 bases; J trimming: 2 bases; junction bases outside the gene matches: 6. CDR3 sequence (DNA): TGCGCCAGCAAAAGGGGGACAGGGACTGGAAACACCATATATTTT. Protein sequence: CASKRGTGTGNTIYF.

The chain employs TRBV27 and TRBJ2-4; 8 bases map to TRBD1. Germline V gives CDR1 MNHEY, CDR2 SMNVEV (reference sequence). The CDR3 runs 19 residues. The ends lost 5 bases at V and 4 bases at J; junction bases unmatched: 19. This CDR3 reads CASSPPGGLRDSAKNIQYF. The CDR3 DNA sequence: TGTGCCAGCAGTCCCCCAGGGGGCTTGAGGGACAGCGCAAAAAACATTCAGTACTTC.

CDR3 loop: CASSAISGRAGDTQYF. CDR3 nucleotides: TGTGCCAGCAGTGCAATTAGCGGGAGGGCGGGAGATACGCAGTATTTT. The chain has TRBV6-1 and TRBJ2-3; 11 positions match TRBD2. The V segment lost 4 bases and the J segment 5 bases; nucleotides outside the gene matches: 8. The CDR3 sequence is 16 residues long. Germline CDR1 is MNHNS and CDR2 is SASEGT.

The rearrangement joins TRBV19 to TRBJ1-2, with a weak D call TRBD1 (5 bases). Germline V lookup: CDR1 LNHDA, CDR2 SQIVND (reference sequence). The germline V and J ends were trimmed by 3 bases and 0 bases, with 14 bases remaining between them. This CDR3 spans 16 amino acids. As DNA, the CDR3 is TGTGCCAGTAGTATTTTGGGGGACCGTTCTAACTATGGCTACACCTTC. Translation: CASSILGDRSNYGYTF.